The clone carrying this T cell receptor (beta chain) appeared many times. Its matching antigen is unknown. There are 14 residues in the CDR3. Germline CDR1 and CDR2: LGHNA and YSLEER. V lost 6 bases, J lost 4 bases, and 5 bases stayed unmatched. These data belong to a study of T cells after yellow fever vaccination. Study-level background: SMART-Seq v4 Ultra Low Input prepared libraries from low-cell fractions.

The study, taken as a whole, reports: Compared with primary, the secondary response was weaker and peaked at day 5, not 15. Highly abundant clonotypes carried over from the bulk population could end up in FACS-sorted repertoires as contaminants.

TCRdb independently ran MiXCR on the 5' RACE reads; one entry per CDR3 protein. The sample records around 310,000 distinct CDR3 sequences, roughly 3.5% being singletons. This sequence joins TRBV4-3 and TRBJ2-2, with TRBD2 identical over 7 bases. The receptor comes from a man aged 18 to 29 who received the YFV17D yellow fever vaccine. This material consisted of PBMCs, taken on the day of the yellow fever booster vaccination. The CDR3 sequence is CASRGRVRTGELFF. For the CDR3, the DNA is TGCGCCAGCAGAGGGAGGGTACGCACCGGGGAGCTGTTTTTT.